The 14 T cell receptor beta chains below all came from one sample that was sequenced in a study of post-analysis software for immune sequencing data. Whole-study results and caveats: Among five TRBV segments more frequent in patients than controls were TRBV5-6, TRBV5-1 and TRBV20-1.

TCR beta cDNA libraries included unique molecular identifiers. MiXCR, run by TCRdb on the PCR reads, gives a single entry per CDR3 protein. The table shows about 200,000 distinct CDR3 sequences, with 29% occurring only once. These TCRs are of unknown antigen specificity. The sample taken for sequencing was blood. Source of these receptors: a girl under 18 with multiple sclerosis.

This sequence joins TRBV2 and TRBJ2-1, with 7 bases fitting TRBD2. Matching the DNA end better, TRBJ2-7 makes the J call doubtful. The germline V gene has CDR1 SNHLY and CDR2 FYNNEI. The length of the CDR3 is 16 residues. This chain's CDR3 is CASRGEGPSGLYEQYF. Written as DNA, the CDR3 is TGTGCCAGCAGAGGGGAGGGCCCTTCGGGGTTATACGAGCAGTACTTC.

In its sample, this clonotype was seen many times. The V gene is TRBV5-1, the J gene TRBJ2-7; perhaps TRBD1 as D (6 bases). CDR3 length: 15 amino acids. Germline assignment: CDR1 SGHRS and CDR2 YFSETQ. V lost 6 bases and J lost 3, with 19 bases in between. DNA for the CDR3: TGCGCCAGCAACGAAGCCGGGACAAAAGTCTACGAGCAGTACTTC. It encodes CASNEAGTKVYEQYF. The variable domain in full, completed from reference TRBV5-1 and TRBJ2-7, reads KAGVTQTPRYLIKTRGQQVTLSCSPISGHRSVSWYQQTPGQGLQFLFEYFSETQRNKGNFPGRFSGRQFSNSRSEMNVSTLELGDSALYLCASNEAGTKVYEQYFGPGTRLTVT.

The rearrangement links TRBV12-3 or TRBV12-4 to TRBJ1-5; the match to TRBD1 covers 8 bases. The ends lost 2 bases at V and 5 bases at J; junction bases unmatched: 23. The CDR3 consists of 21 residues. The CDR3 is CASSLSQGVISGKPIHQPQHF. The DNA of the CDR3 is TGTGCCAGCAGTTTATCACAGGGGGTGATTAGTGGAAAACCAATACATCAGCCCCAGCATTTT.

Many counts were recorded for this clonotype. The chain joins TRBV4-1 to TRBJ1-5, with 9 positions matching TRBD1. V shed 5 bases, J shed 5 bases, and the junction held 7 bases outside the gene matches. Germline CDR1 is MGHRA and CDR2 is YSYEKL. The CDR3 contains 15 residues. CDR3 DNA sequence: TGCGCCAGCAGCTTCCGGGACAGGGATCATCAGCCCCAGCATTTT. Translating gives CASSFRDRDHQPQHF.

The rearrangement uses TRBV5-1 and TRBJ1-1; D possibly corresponds to TRBD1 (5 bases). The CDR3 is 13 amino acids. Per germline, CDR1 SGHRS and CDR2 YFSETQ. Trimming removed 4 bases at V and 2 bases at J, with 9 bases between. This CDR3 is CASSGAFNTEAFF. The CDR3 region has the DNA TGCGCCAGCAGCGGGGCCTTTAACACTGAAGCTTTCTTT.

This clonotype was observed a few times. It may be a read error: a sequence one base away is much more abundant. This chain joins TRBV10-3 and TRBJ2-5; TRBD2 is a possible D gene (5 bases). V lost 3 bases and J 11 bases, leaving 13 bases between the germline ends. The CDR3 loop spans 12 amino acids. The germline CDR1 and CDR2 sequences are ENHRY and SYGVKD. The CDR3 bases are TGTGCCATCAGTGACGCGGGTGGGTGGCAGTACTTC. Encoded protein: CAISDAGGWQYF.

This clonotype has ten or more counts. V is TRBV12-3 or TRBV12-4 and J is TRBJ2-1; the D is unclear. V lost 4 bases and J 9 bases, leaving 10 bases between the germline ends. This CDR3 has 12 residues. The chain's CDR3 is CASSYGSSEQFF. CDR3 bases: TGTGCCAGCAGTTACGGATCCTCTGAGCAGTTCTTC.

In this sample, this clonotype turned up once. Given a much more abundant clone one base away, this may be a read error. The chain links TRBV24-1 to TRBJ1-2, with a weak D call TRBD1 (6 bases). Germline V gene data show CDR1 as KGHDR and CDR2 as SFDVKD. The CDR3 is made up of 13 amino acids. Trimming removed 5 bases from V and 5 bases from J, with 11 bases in between. This chain's CDR3 is CATSGHQGYGYTF. The CDR3 DNA is TGTGCCACCAGTGGCCATCAGGGGTATGGCTACACCTTC.

To note about this clonotype: One junction end disagrees with the germline gene, perhaps due to a read error. This sequence joins TRBV12-3 or TRBV12-4 and TRBJ2-1; 7 positions match TRBD2. The length of the CDR3 is 13 residues. The CDR3 nucleotides read TGTGCCGGCAGTTTATCGGGGGGTTCTGAGCAGTTCTTC. It is translated as CAGSLSGGSEQFF.

This clonotype was observed at least ten times. The gene calls are TRBV28 and TRBJ1-2, with TRBD1 as a possible D gene (6 bases). Looked up from germline, CDR1 is MDHEN and CDR2 is SYDVKM. This CDR3 region has 15 residues. V was shortened by 1 base and J by 4 bases, with 13 bases between the two germline ends. The CDR3 bases are TGTGCCAGCAGTTTATCGGGGGGCAGGTCCTATGGCTACACCTTC. Its protein product is CASSLSGGRSYGYTF.

Many counts were recorded for this clonotype. The chain is built from TRBV20-1 and TRBJ1-2; TRBD1 is a possible D gene (5 bases). Germline V lookup: CDR1 DFQATT, CDR2 SNEGSKA (reference sequence). V was shortened by 5 bases and J by 2 bases, with 21 bases between the two germline ends. CDR3 length: 16 residues. This chain's CDR3 is CSARFRTPTSNYGYTF. The CDR3 DNA is TGCAGTGCTCGCTTCCGGACACCAACTTCGAACTATGGCTACACCTTC.

This clonotype appeared many times. The rearrangement links TRBV15 to TRBJ2-7; 9 nucleotides match TRBD2. The CDR3 extends over 15 amino acids. Looked up from germline, CDR1 is LNHNV and CDR2 is YYDKDF (reference sequence). The V segment lost 8 bases and the J segment 2 bases; nucleotides outside the gene matches: 10. The CDR3 is CATVSKAGGPYEQYF. In DNA, the CDR3 is TGTGCCACCGTTTCTAAAGCGGGAGGTCCCTACGAGCAGTACTTC.

The gene calls are TRBV12-3 or TRBV12-4 and TRBJ1-2, with D uncertain. V was cut by 5 bases and J by 8 bases, with 9 bases left in between. CDR3 length: 11 amino acids. This CDR3 is CASSGRLGYTF. The CDR3 DNA is TGTGCCAGCAGTGGGAGGTTGGGCTACACCTTC.

The chain carries TRBV29-1 and TRBJ2-3, with no clear D. The CDR3 is made up of 12 amino acids. Germline lookup yields CDR1 SQVTM and CDR2 ANQGSEA. Trimming left V 3 bases short and J 0 bases short, with 4 bases between. DNA for the CDR3: TGCAGCGTTGATAACAGCACAGATACGCAGTATTTT. It codes for CSVDNSTDTQYF.